Listed below are T cell receptor beta chains from one sample, sequenced in a study of blood T cell repertoires in COVID-19. TCRdb's table, derived via immunoSEQ multiplex PCR, lists solely in-frame clones and lacks some. Here the sample spans about 190,000 clones, 70% to 80% being singletons. Sequenced input: peripheral blood. The receptors derive from a man aged 50 to 59 who had recovered from COVID-19. The CDR3 runs from the conserved cysteine through the conserved F or W. D genes are given only for firm matches. Size is stated for part of the rows, as once, few or many counts, or as a class when the clone is expanded.

D: TRBD1; size: -; V: TRBV7-2; J: TRBJ1-1; CDR3: CASTVTGDGTEAFF; DNA: TGTGCCAGCACCGTAACAGGGGATGGGACTGAAGCTTTCTTT
D: -; size: -; V: TRBV5-3; J: TRBJ2-6; CDR3: CARSLRVVRSGANVLTF; DNA: TGTGCCAGAAGCTTGCGAGTAGTTCGCTCTGGGGCCAACGTCCTGACTTTC
D: TRBD1; size: -; V: TRBV6-5; J: TRBJ1-2; CDR3: CASRKDRVVGGYTF; DNA: TGTGCCAGCAGGAAAGACAGGGTGGTAGGTGGCTACACCTTC
D: -; size: -; V: TRBV7-9; J: TRBJ1-2; CDR3: CASSLGQSNLANYGYTF; DNA: TGTGCCAGCAGCTTAGGACAGTCAAATCTAGCTAACTATGGCTACACCTTC
D: -; size: -; V: TRBV7-9; J: TRBJ1-6; CDR3: CASLSSGGYGRLSSPLHF; DNA: TGTGCCAGCCTTTCGTCGGGGGGCTACGGACGATTGAGTTCACCCCTCCACTTT
D: -; size: few; V: TRBV2; J: TRBJ2-5; CDR3: CASSVSPRETQYF; DNA: TGTGCCAGCAGTGTTTCTCCGAGGGAGACCCAGTACTTC
D: TRBD1; size: -; V: TRBV11-2; J: TRBJ2-3; CDR3: CASSLDVNGQGGLSDTQYF; DNA: TGTGCCAGCAGCTTAGATGTCAATGGACAGGGGGGTCTTTCGGATACGCAGTATTTT
D: -; size: -; V: TRBV13; J: TRBJ1-4; CDR3: CASSKVTGSATEKLFF; DNA: TGTGCCAGCAGCAAAGTAACAGGGTCTGCTACTGAAAAACTGTTTTTT
D: -; size: -; V: TRBV6-2/TRBV6-3; J: TRBJ1-5; CDR3: CASSYTASNQPQHF; DNA: TGTGCCAGCAGTTACACAGCAAGCAATCAGCCCCAGCATTTT
D: -; size: -; V: TRBV28; J: TRBJ1-4; CDR3: CASNGFNGEKLFF; DNA: TGTGCCAGCAACGGGTTTAACGGTGAAAAACTATTTTTT
D: -; size: -; V: TRBV28; J: TRBJ1-2; CDR3: CASSQDIDDGYTF; DNA: TGTGCCAGCAGCCAAGATATAGATGATGGCTACACCTTC
D: -; size: once; V: TRBV18; J: TRBJ1-1; CDR3: CASSPQQDTEAFF; DNA: TGTGCCAGCTCACCACAGCAGGACACTGAAGCTTTCTTT
D: -; size: -; V: TRBV29-1; J: TRBJ2-1; CDR3: CSSTLGPYNEQFF; DNA: TGCAGCTCCACCCTGGGGCCTTACAATGAGCAGTTCTTC
D: -; size: -; V: TRBV20-1; J: TRBJ2-3; CDR3: CSASPPGVDTQYF; DNA: TGCAGTGCTAGTCCTCCGGGAGTGGATACGCAGTATTTT
D: TRBD1; size: -; V: TRBV19; J: TRBJ2-3; CDR3: CASSETGVDTQYF; DNA: TGTGCCAGTAGTGAAACAGGGGTAGATACGCAGTATTTT
D: -; size: -; V: TRBV18; J: TRBJ2-1; CDR3: CASSRQGGDNEQFF; DNA: TGTGCCAGCTCACGGCAGGGTGGGGACAATGAGCAGTTCTTC
D: -; size: -; V: TRBV30; J: TRBJ1-3; CDR3: CAWRTGNSGNTIYF; DNA: TGTGCCTGGAGAACAGGGAACTCTGGAAACACCATATATTTT
D: TRBD1; size: few; V: TRBV27; J: TRBJ2-4; CDR3: CASSATGGAAKNIQYF; DNA: TGTGCCAGCAGCGCGACAGGGGGCGCCGCCAAAAACATTCAGTACTTC
D: TRBD2; size: -; V: TRBV7-9; J: TRBJ2-1; CDR3: CASSLTVREGSYNEQFF; DNA: TGTGCCAGCAGCTTAACAGTGCGGGAGGGTTCCTACAATGAGCAGTTCTTC
D: -; size: -; V: TRBV27; J: TRBJ2-1; CDR3: CASSLGQGFFSYNEQFF; DNA: TGTGCCAGCAGTTTGGGGCAGGGATTTTTCTCCTACAATGAGCAGTTCTTC
D: TRBD2; size: -; V: TRBV28; J: TRBJ2-5; CDR3: CASSLLAGGLETQYF; DNA: TGTGCCAGCAGTTTACTAGCGGGAGGCTTAGAGACCCAGTACTTC
D: -; size: -; V: TRBV7-9; J: TRBJ1-4; CDR3: CASSLASTVNEKLFF; DNA: TGTGCCAGCAGCTTAGCCAGCACAGTTAATGAAAAACTGTTTTTT
D: TRBD1; size: -; V: TRBV2; J: TRBJ2-3; CDR3: CASGGQGGADTQYF; DNA: TGTGCCAGCGGGGGACAGGGGGGGGCAGATACGCAGTATTTT
D: TRBD1; size: -; V: TRBV19; J: TRBJ1-4; CDR3: CASSNDREYNEKLFF; DNA: TGTGCCAGTAGTAATGACAGGGAGTACAATGAAAAACTGTTTTTT
D: TRBD2; size: once; V: TRBV29-1; J: TRBJ2-3; CDR3: CSVDTSGTDTQYF; DNA: TGCAGCGTTGACACTAGCGGGACAGATACGCAGTATTTT
D: TRBD2; size: once; V: TRBV5-1; J: TRBJ2-7; CDR3: CASSLTWTSGIAYEQYF; DNA: TGCGCCAGCAGCTTGACGTGGACTAGCGGGATAGCCTACGAGCAGTACTTC
D: TRBD1; size: -; V: TRBV18; J: TRBJ2-2; CDR3: CASSPLDRANTGELFF; DNA: TGTGCCAGCTCACCATTGGACAGGGCCAACACCGGGGAGCTGTTTTTT
D: TRBD2; size: once; V: TRBV7-2; J: TRBJ2-5; CDR3: CASGRRRGTSGTGETQYF; DNA: TGTGCCAGCGGTAGGAGGAGGGGAACTAGCGGGACGGGGGAGACCCAGTACTTC
D: -; size: -; V: TRBV5-1; J: TRBJ2-3; CDR3: CASSTIEFNTQYF; DNA: TGCGCCAGCAGCACAATTGAATTTAATACGCAGTATTTT
D: TRBD1; size: -; V: TRBV7-8; J: TRBJ2-1; CDR3: CASNAGTGAYNEQFF; DNA: TGTGCCAGCAATGCCGGGACAGGGGCCTACAATGAGCAGTTCTTC
D: -; size: once; V: TRBV7-9; J: TRBJ1-2; CDR3: CASSSSLGYTF; DNA: TGTGCCAGCAGCTCCTCCCTAGGCTACACCTTC
D: TRBD1; size: -; V: TRBV30; J: TRBJ2-3; CDR3: CAWSSRDRGLSADTQYF; DNA: TGTGCCTGGAGTTCCCGGGACAGGGGACTCAGTGCAGATACGCAGTATTTT
D: TRBD1; size: -; V: TRBV24-1; J: TRBJ2-3; CDR3: CATSTGIITDTQYF; DNA: TGTGCCACTTCGACAGGGATTATCACAGATACGCAGTATTTT
D: -; size: -; V: TRBV28; J: TRBJ1-6; CDR3: CASSRDKSQTPLHF; DNA: TGTGCCAGCAGCCGCGACAAAAGTCAAACACCCCTCCACTTT
D: -; size: -; V: TRBV7-9; J: TRBJ2-7; CDR3: CASSLATGISYEQYF; DNA: TGTGCCAGCAGCTTAGCGACAGGAATCTCCTACGAGCAGTACTTC
D: -; size: once; V: TRBV11-2; J: TRBJ2-7; CDR3: CASSSYYEQYF; DNA: TGTGCCAGCAGCTCCTACTACGAGCAGTACTTC
D: -; size: -; V: TRBV30; J: TRBJ2-5; CDR3: CAWSVQVRETQYF; DNA: TGTGCCTGGAGTGTACAAGTTCGAGAGACCCAGTACTTC
D: -; size: few; V: TRBV19; J: TRBJ2-2; CDR3: CASSPGQLSTGELFF; DNA: TGTGCCAGTAGCCCAGGCCAATTGTCAACCGGGGAGCTGTTTTTT
D: -; size: once; V: TRBV3-1/TRBV3-2; J: TRBJ1-6; CDR3: CASSQTQASPLHF; DNA: TGTGCCAGCAGCCAAACTCAAGCTTCACCCCTCCACTTT
D: -; size: -; V: TRBV10-3; J: TRBJ1-1; CDR3: CAISGQGRGTEAFF; DNA: TGTGCCATCAGTGGTCAGGGAAGGGGAACTGAAGCTTTCTTT
D: TRBD1; size: once; V: TRBV11-2; J: TRBJ2-3; CDR3: CASSLARGFTDTQYF; DNA: TGTGCCAGCAGCTTAGCCAGGGGGTTCACAGATACGCAGTATTTT
D: TRBD2; size: -; V: TRBV6-5; J: TRBJ2-7; CDR3: CASRSGTSGRDEQYF; DNA: TGTGCCAGCAGGTCCGGGACTAGCGGGAGAGACGAGCAGTACTTC
D: -; size: -; V: TRBV30; J: TRBJ2-1; CDR3: CAWSVRQGYNEQFF; DNA: TGTGCCTGGAGTGTACGGCAGGGCTACAATGAGCAGTTCTTC
D: -; size: -; V: TRBV5-4; J: TRBJ2-5; CDR3: CASSRTRQGGETQYF; DNA: TGTGCCAGCAGCCGGACCCGGCAGGGCGGAGAGACCCAGTACTTC
D: -; size: -; V: TRBV7-9; J: TRBJ2-7; CDR3: CASSLQGNYEQYF; DNA: TGTGCCAGCAGCTTACAGGGAAACTACGAGCAGTACTTC
D: -; size: -; V: TRBV6-5; J: TRBJ2-3; CDR3: CASSYLARTDTQYF; DNA: TGTGCCAGCAGTTACCTAGCCCGCACAGATACGCAGTATTTT
D: -; size: -; V: TRBV5-4; J: TRBJ2-1; CDR3: CASSFHREGYNEQFF; DNA: TGTGCCAGCAGCTTCCACCGGGAAGGGTACAATGAGCAGTTCTTC
D: TRBD2; size: once; V: TRBV7-3; J: TRBJ2-1; CDR3: CASSLVGLTRGDEQFF; DNA: TGTGCCAGCAGCTTGGTCGGCCTGACCCGGGGGGATGAGCAGTTCTTC
D: -; size: -; V: TRBV5-1; J: TRBJ1-4; CDR3: CASSYLGDKLFF; DNA: TGCGCCAGCAGCTACCTGGGCGATAAACTGTTTTTT
D: -; size: -; V: TRBV13; J: TRBJ1-4; CDR3: CASSLLGAGEKLFF; DNA: TGTGCCAGCAGCTTACTAGGGGCCGGGGAAAAACTGTTTTTT
D: TRBD2; size: few; V: TRBV7-9; J: TRBJ2-1; CDR3: CASSLLAGGPWDEQFF; DNA: TGTGCCAGCAGCTTACTAGCGGGAGGCCCCTGGGATGAGCAGTTCTTC
D: TRBD2; size: -; V: TRBV5-1; J: TRBJ2-7; CDR3: CASSLSSGSSYEQYF; DNA: TGCGCCAGCAGCTTGTCCAGCGGGAGCTCCTACGAGCAGTACTTC
D: TRBD2; size: many; V: TRBV7-9; J: TRBJ2-7; CDR3: CASTQAGTSGSYEQYF; DNA: TGTGCCAGCACCCAAGCCGGGACTAGCGGGAGTTACGAGCAGTACTTC
D: TRBD2; size: -; V: TRBV3-1/TRBV3-2; J: TRBJ2-3; CDR3: CASRRSPILAGGGNTQYF; DNA: TGTGCCAGCAGACGTTCTCCAATCCTAGCGGGAGGAGGTAATACGCAGTATTTT
D: TRBD1; size: -; V: TRBV27; J: TRBJ1-5; CDR3: CASSLLRTGTGGFGNQPQHF; DNA: TGTGCCAGCAGTTTATTACGGACCGGGACAGGGGGATTCGGGAATCAGCCCCAGCATTTT
D: TRBD2; size: -; V: TRBV5-4; J: TRBJ2-5; CDR3: CASSSGGTSGNSGGTQYF; DNA: TGTGCCAGCAGCTCAGGGGGAACTAGCGGGAATTCAGGCGGGACCCAGTACTTC
D: -; size: -; V: TRBV30; J: TRBJ2-7; CDR3: CAWSVGGFNEQYF; DNA: TGTGCCTGGAGTGTTGGGGGGTTCAACGAGCAGTACTTC
D: -; size: -; V: TRBV7-2; J: TRBJ1-6; CDR3: CASSLQNQNSPLHF; DNA: TGTGCCAGCAGCTTACAGAACCAGAACTCACCCCTCCACTTT